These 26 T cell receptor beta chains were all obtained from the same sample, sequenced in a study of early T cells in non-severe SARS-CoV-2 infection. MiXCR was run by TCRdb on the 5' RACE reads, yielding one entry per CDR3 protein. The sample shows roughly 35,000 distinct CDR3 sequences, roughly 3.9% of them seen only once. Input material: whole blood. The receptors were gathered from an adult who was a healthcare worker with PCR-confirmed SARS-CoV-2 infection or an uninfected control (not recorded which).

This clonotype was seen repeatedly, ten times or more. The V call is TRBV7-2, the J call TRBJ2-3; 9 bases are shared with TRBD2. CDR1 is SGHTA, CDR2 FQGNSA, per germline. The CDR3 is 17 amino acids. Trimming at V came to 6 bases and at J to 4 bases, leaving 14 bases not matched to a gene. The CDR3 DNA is TGTGCCAGCAGGGTCCTCTGGACTAGCGTCTCCCCAGATACGCAGTATTTT. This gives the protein CASRVLWTSVSPDTQYF.

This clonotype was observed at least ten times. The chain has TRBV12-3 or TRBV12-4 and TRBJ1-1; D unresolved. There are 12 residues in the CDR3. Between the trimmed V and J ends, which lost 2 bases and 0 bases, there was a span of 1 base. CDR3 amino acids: CASSLMNTEAFF. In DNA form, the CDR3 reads TGTGCCAGCAGTTTAATGAACACTGAAGCTTTCTTT.

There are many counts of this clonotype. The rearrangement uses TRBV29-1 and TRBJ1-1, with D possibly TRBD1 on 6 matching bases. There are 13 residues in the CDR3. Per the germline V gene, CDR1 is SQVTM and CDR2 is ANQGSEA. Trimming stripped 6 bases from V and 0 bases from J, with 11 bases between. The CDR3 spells CSVRGQLNTEAFF. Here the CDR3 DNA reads TGCAGCGTCCGGGGGCAACTGAACACTGAAGCTTTCTTT.

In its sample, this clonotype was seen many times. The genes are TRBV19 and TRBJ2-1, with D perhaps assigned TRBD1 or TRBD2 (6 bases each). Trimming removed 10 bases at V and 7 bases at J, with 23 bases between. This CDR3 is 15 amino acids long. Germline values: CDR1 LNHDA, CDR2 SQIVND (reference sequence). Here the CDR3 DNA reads TGTGCCACTAGGGACGGGGGCCCTTCTTTTAATGAGCAGTTCTTC. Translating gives CATRDGGPSFNEQFF.

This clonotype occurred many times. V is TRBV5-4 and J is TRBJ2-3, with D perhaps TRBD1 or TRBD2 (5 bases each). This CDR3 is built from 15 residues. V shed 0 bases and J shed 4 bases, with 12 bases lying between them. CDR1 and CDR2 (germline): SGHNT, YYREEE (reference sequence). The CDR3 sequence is CASSLAGMGADTQYF. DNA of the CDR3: TGTGCCAGCAGCTTGGCGGGCATGGGGGCAGATACGCAGTATTTT.

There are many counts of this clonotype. CDR3 DNA: TGTGCCAGCAGCCTAGGAAGGGGGTTGAACACTGAAGCTTTCTTT. It yields the protein CASSLGRGLNTEAFF. This chain links TRBV7-9 with TRBJ1-1, with D tentatively TRBD1 (6 bases). CDR3 size: 15 residues. V gave up 5 bases and J gave up 0 bases, with 13 bases separating them. The germline CDR1 and CDR2 sequences are SEHNR and FQNEAQ (reference sequence).

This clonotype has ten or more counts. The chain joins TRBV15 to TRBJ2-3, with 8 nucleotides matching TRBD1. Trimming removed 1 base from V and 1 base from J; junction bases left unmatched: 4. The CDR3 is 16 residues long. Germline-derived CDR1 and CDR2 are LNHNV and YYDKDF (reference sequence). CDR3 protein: CATSRVPGQGTDTQYF. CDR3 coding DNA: TGTGCCACCAGCAGAGTGCCGGGACAGGGCACAGATACGCAGTATTTT.

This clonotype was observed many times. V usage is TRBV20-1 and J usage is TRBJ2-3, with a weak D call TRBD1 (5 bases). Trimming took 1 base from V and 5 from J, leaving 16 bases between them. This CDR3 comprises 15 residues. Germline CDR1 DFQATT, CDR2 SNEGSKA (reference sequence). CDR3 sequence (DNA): TGCAGTGCTAGAGCGATAGGGGCCCCCCGAGATACGCAGTATTTT. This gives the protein CSARAIGAPRDTQYF.

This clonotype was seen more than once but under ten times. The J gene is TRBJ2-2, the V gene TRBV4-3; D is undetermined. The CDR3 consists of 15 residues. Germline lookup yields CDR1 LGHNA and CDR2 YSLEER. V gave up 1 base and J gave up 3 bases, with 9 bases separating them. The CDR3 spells CASSQGVLHTGELFF. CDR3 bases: TGCGCCAGCAGCCAAGGGGTACTCCACACCGGGGAGCTGTTTTTT.

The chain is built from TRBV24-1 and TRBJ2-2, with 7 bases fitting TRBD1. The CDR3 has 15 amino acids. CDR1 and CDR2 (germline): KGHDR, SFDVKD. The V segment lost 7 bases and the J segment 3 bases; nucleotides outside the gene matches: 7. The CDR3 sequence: CATRPLTGHTGELFF. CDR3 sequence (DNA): TGTGCCACCAGGCCCCTGACAGGGCACACCGGGGAGCTGTTTTTT.

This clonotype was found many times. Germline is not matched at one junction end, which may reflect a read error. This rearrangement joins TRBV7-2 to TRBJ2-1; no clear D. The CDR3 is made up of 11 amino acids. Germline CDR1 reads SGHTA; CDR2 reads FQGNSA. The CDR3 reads CASSLYNAQFF. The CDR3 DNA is TGTGCCAGCAGCTTATATAATGCGCAGTTCTTC.

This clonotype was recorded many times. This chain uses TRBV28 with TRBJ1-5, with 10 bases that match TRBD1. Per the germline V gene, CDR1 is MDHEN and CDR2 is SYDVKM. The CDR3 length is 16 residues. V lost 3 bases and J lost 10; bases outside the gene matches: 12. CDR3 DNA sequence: TGTGCCAGCAGTTTGAGAGGGACAGGGGACGTTAATCCCCAGCATTTT. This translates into CASSLRGTGDVNPQHF.

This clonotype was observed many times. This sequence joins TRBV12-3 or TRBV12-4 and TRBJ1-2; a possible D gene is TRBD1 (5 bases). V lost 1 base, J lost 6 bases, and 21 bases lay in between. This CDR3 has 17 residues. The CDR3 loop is CASSLVSFGGSADGYTF. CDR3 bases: TGTGCCAGCAGTTTAGTTTCTTTTGGGGGGAGTGCTGATGGCTACACCTTC.

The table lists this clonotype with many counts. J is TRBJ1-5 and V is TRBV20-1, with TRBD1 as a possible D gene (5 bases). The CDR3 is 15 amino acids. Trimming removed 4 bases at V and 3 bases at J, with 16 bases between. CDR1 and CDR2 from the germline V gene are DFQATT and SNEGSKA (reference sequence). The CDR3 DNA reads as TGCAGTGCTAACTCTTGGGGGGTATCCAATCAGCCCCAGCATTTT. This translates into CSANSWGVSNQPQHF.

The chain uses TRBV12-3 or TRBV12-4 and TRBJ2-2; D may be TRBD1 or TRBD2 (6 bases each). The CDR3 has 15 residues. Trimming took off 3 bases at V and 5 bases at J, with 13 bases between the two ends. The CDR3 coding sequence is TGTGCCAGCAGTTTTGTCCAGGGGAGGACCGGGGAGCTGTTTTTT. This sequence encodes CASSFVQGRTGELFF.

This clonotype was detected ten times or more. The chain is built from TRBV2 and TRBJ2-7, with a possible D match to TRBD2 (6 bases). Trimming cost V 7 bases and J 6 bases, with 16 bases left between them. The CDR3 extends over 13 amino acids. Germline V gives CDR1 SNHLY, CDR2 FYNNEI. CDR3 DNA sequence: TGTGCCAGCATAGGAGGGCTGTCTATCGAGCAGTACTTC. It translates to CASIGGLSIEQYF.

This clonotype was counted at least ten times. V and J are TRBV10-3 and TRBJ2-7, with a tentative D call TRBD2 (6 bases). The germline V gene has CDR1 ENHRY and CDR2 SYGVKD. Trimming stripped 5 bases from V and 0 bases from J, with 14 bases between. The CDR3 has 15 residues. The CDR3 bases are TGTGCCATCAGTCCACTAGCAGACAACTCCTACGAGCAGTACTTC. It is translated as CAISPLADNSYEQYF.

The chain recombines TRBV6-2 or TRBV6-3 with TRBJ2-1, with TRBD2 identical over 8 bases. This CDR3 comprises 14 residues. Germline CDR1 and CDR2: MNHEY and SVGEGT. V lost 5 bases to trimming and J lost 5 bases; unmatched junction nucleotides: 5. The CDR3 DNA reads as TGTGCCAGCAGTGGACTAGCCCTGAACAATGAGCAGTTCTTC. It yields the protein CASSGLALNNEQFF.

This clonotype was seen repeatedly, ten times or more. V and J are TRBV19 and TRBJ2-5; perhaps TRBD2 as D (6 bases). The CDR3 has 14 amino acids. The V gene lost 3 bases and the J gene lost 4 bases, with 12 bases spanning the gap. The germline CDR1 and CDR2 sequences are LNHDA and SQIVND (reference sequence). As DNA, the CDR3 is TGTGCCAGTAGTATCGCGAACGGGGGAGAGACCCAGTACTTC. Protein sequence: CASSIANGGETQYF.

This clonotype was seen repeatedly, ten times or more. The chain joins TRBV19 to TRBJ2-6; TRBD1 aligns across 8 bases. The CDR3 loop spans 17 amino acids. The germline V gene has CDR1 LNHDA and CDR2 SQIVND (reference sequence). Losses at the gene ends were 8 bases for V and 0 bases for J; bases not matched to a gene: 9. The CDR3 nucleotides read TGTGCCAGTGGGAGGACAGGGAACCCCTCTGGGGCCAACGTCCTGACTTTC. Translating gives CASGRTGNPSGANVLTF.

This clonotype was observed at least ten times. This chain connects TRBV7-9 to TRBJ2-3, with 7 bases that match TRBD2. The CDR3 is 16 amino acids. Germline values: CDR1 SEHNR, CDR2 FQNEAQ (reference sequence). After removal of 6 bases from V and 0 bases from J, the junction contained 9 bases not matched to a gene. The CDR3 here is CASSSGLAASTDTQYF. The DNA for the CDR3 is TGTGCCAGCAGTTCCGGCCTAGCGGCTAGCACAGATACGCAGTATTTT.

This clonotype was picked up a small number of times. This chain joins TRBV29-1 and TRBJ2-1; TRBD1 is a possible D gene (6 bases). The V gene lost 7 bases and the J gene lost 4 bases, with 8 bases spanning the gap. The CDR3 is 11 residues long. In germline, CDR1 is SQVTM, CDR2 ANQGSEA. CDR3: CSGTEYNEQFF. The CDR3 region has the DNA TGCAGCGGGACAGAGTACAATGAGCAGTTCTTC.

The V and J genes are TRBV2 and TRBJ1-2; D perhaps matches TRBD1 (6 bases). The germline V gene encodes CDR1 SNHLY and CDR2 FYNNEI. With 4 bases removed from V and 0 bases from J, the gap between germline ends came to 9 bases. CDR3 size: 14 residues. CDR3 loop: CASSGQAANYGYTF. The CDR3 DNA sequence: TGTGCCAGCAGTGGACAGGCTGCTAACTATGGCTACACCTTC.

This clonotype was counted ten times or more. DNA for the CDR3: TGTGCCACCAGTGATCGCGCCGGGACAGGCTATGGCTACACCTTC. It encodes CATSDRAGTGYGYTF. This rearrangement joins TRBV24-1 to TRBJ1-2; TRBD1 aligns across 8 bases. The CDR3 sequence is 15 residues long. V lost 3 bases, J lost 4 bases, and 6 bases stayed unmatched. Germline assignment: CDR1 KGHDR and CDR2 SFDVKD.

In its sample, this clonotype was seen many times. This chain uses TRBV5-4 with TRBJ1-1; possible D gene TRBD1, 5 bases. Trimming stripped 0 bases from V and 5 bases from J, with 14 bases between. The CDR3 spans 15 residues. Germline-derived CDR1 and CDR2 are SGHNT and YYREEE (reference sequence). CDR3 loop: CASSLELGGVTEAFF. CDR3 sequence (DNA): TGTGCCAGCAGCTTGGAATTGGGGGGAGTAACTGAAGCTTTCTTT.

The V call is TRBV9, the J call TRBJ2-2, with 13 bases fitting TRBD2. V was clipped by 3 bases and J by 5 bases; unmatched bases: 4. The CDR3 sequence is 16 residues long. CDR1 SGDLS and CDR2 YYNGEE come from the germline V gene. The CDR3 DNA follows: TGTGCCAGCAGCGCCACTAGCGGGAGGGTTACCGGGGAGCTGTTTTTT. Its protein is CASSATSGRVTGELFF.